These T cell receptor beta chains were read from a single sample in a study of blood T cell repertoires in COVID-19. Profiled with immunoSEQ multiplex PCR; TCRdb holds only in-frame clones, not every one. The sample includes 100,000 or so clones, approximately 78% of them seen just once. Sequenced material: peripheral blood. These TCRs come from an elderly woman with acute or convalescent COVID-19. Both conserved end residues are part of each CDR3. A D gene is named only where the DNA matches it firmly. Size is omitted from some rows. Given values are once, few, many or a class for expanded clones.

d_gene | j_gene | abundance | v_gene | CDR3aa | CDR3nt
NA | TRBJ1-2 | NA | TRBV2 | CASSEVGAGYGYTF | TGTGCCAGCAGTGAGGTGGGGGCGGGCTATGGCTACACCTTC
NA | TRBJ2-2 | once | TRBV18 | CASGLTGNTGELFF | TGTGCCAGCGGGTTGACAGGGAACACCGGGGAGCTGTTTTTT
TRBD1 | TRBJ1-6 | NA | TRBV18 | CASSRQGVKSPLHF | TGTGCCAGCTCACGGCAGGGGGTAAAGTCACCCCTCCACTTT
NA | TRBJ2-1 | NA | TRBV13 | CASSPYGGTQFF | TGTGCCAGCAGTCCCTACGGGGGTACGCAGTTCTTC
NA | TRBJ1-5 | NA | TRBV20-1 | CSASGGYNQPQHF | TGCAGTGCTAGTGGAGGATACAATCAGCCCCAGCATTTT
NA | TRBJ2-3 | NA | TRBV24-1 | CATSDFAGDTQYF | TGTGCCACCAGTGATTTTGCGGGAGATACGCAGTATTTT
TRBD1 | TRBJ1-1 | NA | TRBV28 | CASTPPRQGNMNTEAFF | TGTGCCAGCACACCCCCCCGACAGGGCAATATGAACACTGAAGCTTTCTTT
NA | TRBJ2-5 | NA | TRBV5-6 | CASRHTNQETQYF | TGTGCCAGCAGGCATACTAACCAAGAGACCCAGTACTTC
NA | TRBJ1-3 | NA | TRBV28 | CASSSQRGSAGNTIYF | TGTGCCAGCAGTTCCCAGCGGGGCTCGGCTGGAAACACCATATATTTT
TRBD2 | TRBJ2-1 | few | TRBV6-2/TRBV6-3 | CASSRTSANNEQFF | TGTGCCAGCAGTCGGACTAGCGCTAACAATGAGCAGTTCTTC
TRBD2 | TRBJ2-3 | NA | TRBV11-2 | CASSSLRAGRVTDTQYF | TGTGCCAGCAGCTCCCTAAGAGCGGGACGCGTCACAGATACGCAGTATTTT
NA | TRBJ1-5 | NA | TRBV6-2/TRBV6-3 | CASSYGQGAYSNQPQHF | TGTGCCAGCAGTTACGGGCAGGGTGCCTATAGCAATCAGCCCCAGCATTTT
NA | TRBJ2-3 | few | TRBV5-1 | CASSQGGEADTQYF | TGCGCCAGCAGCCAAGGGGGGGAGGCAGATACGCAGTATTTT
TRBD1 | TRBJ2-3 | once | TRBV7-2 | CASSWGQGQDTQYF | TGTGCCAGCAGCTGGGGACAGGGACAAGATACGCAGTATTTT
NA | TRBJ2-1 | once | TRBV11-2 | CASSKGGGINSYEQFF | TGTGCCAGCAGCAAAGGGGGCGGGATAAATAGCTATGAGCAGTTCTTC
TRBD2 | TRBJ2-5 | NA | TRBV5-1 | CASSLSGTSGSGQETQYF | TGCGCCAGCAGCTTATCCGGGACTAGCGGGAGTGGGCAAGAGACCCAGTACTTC
NA | TRBJ1-2 | NA | TRBV6-1 | CASSEARVYGYTF | TGTGCCAGCAGTGAAGCAAGAGTCTACGGCTACACCTTC
TRBD2 | TRBJ2-1 | NA | TRBV5-1 | CASREEAGDWNEQFF | TGCGCCAGCAGAGAGGAAGCGGGAGACTGGAATGAGCAGTTCTTC
NA | TRBJ2-5 | NA | TRBV7-9 | CASSLGGSETQYF | TGTGCCAGCAGCTTGGGGGGATCAGAGACCCAGTACTTC
TRBD2 | TRBJ2-1 | NA | TRBV4-2 | CASSQALAGANEQFF | TGTGCCAGCAGCCAGGCCTTAGCGGGAGCAAATGAGCAGTTCTTC